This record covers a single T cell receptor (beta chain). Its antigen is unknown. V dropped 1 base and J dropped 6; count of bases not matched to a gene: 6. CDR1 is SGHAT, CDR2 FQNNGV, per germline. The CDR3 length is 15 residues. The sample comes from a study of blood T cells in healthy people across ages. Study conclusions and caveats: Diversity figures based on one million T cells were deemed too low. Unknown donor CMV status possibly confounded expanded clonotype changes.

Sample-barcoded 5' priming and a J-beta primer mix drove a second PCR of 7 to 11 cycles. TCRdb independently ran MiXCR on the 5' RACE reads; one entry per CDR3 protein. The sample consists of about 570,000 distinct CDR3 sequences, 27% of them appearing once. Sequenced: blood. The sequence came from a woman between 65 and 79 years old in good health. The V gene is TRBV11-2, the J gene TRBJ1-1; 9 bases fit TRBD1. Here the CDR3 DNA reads TGTGCCAGCAGCTTAGCCTTACAGGGGGCCGCTGAAGCTTTCTTT. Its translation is CASSLALQGAAEAFF.